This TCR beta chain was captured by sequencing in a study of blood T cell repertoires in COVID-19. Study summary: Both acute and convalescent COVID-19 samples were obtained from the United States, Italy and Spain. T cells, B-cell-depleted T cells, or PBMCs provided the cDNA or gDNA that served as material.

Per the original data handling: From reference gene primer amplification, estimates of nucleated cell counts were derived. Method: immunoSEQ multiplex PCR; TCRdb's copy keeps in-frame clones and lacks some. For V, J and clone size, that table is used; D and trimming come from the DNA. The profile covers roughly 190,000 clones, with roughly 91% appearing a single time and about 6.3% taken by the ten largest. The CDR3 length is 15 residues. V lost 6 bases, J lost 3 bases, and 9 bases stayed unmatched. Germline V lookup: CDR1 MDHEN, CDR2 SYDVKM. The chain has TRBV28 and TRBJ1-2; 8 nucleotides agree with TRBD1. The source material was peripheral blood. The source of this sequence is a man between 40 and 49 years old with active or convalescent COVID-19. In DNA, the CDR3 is TGTGCCAGCAGCTCCCAGGGGGCCGGGGACTATGGCTACACCTTC. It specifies CASSSQGAGDYGYTF.